This T cell receptor beta chain comes out of a study of Graves' ophthalmopathy and Graves' hyperthyroidism. Study information: Pretreatment peripheral blood was obtained at initial diagnosis. Study-wide points: Sensitivity reached about 70% and specificity approximately 72% when the model predicted ophthalmopathy progression.

The authors amplified TCR beta CDR3 regions, and they did so from RNA transcripts for repertoire sequencing. After a first-round RT-PCR with HTBI primers, a second-round multiplex PCR was run. TCRdb re-called the multiplex PCR reads through MiXCR, storing one row per CDR3 protein. The table lists approximately 380,000 distinct CDR3 sequences, around 20% of them singletons. Many counts were recorded for this clonotype. Its antigen is unidentified. Hyperthyroidism is called stable when no ophthalmopathy develops within 18 months of follow-up. Eligible hyperthyroidism cases comprised new diagnoses of under 2 months' duration in individuals aged 18 to 65. The CDR3 runs 17 residues. Germline CDR1 and CDR2: DFQATT and SNEGSKA (reference sequence). The trim removed 2 bases at V and 4 bases at J, leaving 9 bases unmatched.

Sample: peripheral blood. The clonotype was recovered from a woman aged 18-29 years with stable Graves' hyperthyroidism. The chain employs TRBV20-1 and TRBJ2-5; TRBD2 agrees at 14 bases. The CDR3 loop is CSARFPGLAGVIETQYF. The CDR3 DNA sequence: TGCAGTGCTAGATTTCCGGGACTAGCGGGAGTCATAGAGACCCAGTACTTC.